The sequence of this T cell receptor (beta chain) was determined in a study of regulatory T cells in long-lasting Graves disease. Regarding the study as a whole: Study of thyroid tissue was not done, with only peripheral blood studied.

This clonotype was counted ten times or more. As yet, its antigen is unknown. Arm-PCR with iRepertoire HTBI primers amplified the CDR3 regions for these TCR beta libraries. Per the study methods: Across all samples, approximately 64 TRBV segments and 14 TRBJ segments were identified. TCRdb re-called the multiplex PCR reads with MiXCR, one entry per CDR3 protein. TCRdb, not the original authors, processed these V and J calls. The table has about 300,000 distinct CDR3 sequences, roughly a fifth seen once. The CDR3 has 12 residues. Trimming removed 8 bases at V and 1 base at J, with 9 bases between. Germline values: CDR1 SNHLY, CDR2 FYNNEI. Time point described: persistent/refractory GD, antithyroid drugs over 5 years with positive TRAb. After RNA was extracted from PBMCs, the TCR library was made from it. A peripheral blood sample, 8 to 10 milliliters in volume, was drawn into EDTA tubes.

The J gene is TRBJ2-7, the V gene TRBV2; D unclear. This clonotype originated in a female donor with Graves disease. This specimen consisted of peripheral blood mononuclear cells (PBMCs), obtained when the disease was refractory, from a patient treated with antithyroid drugs. DNA of the CDR3: TGTGCCAGCGGTGGGCAGTCCTACGAGCAGTACTTC. Amino acid sequence: CASGGQSYEQYF.